One sample yielded the 13 T cell receptor beta chains listed below, sequenced in a study of PD-1 blockade in classical Hodgkin lymphoma. Produced via immunoSEQ multiplex PCR; TCRdb's table is partial and in-frame only. The sample lists 50,000 or so clones, just under 75% seen once, with roughly 15% in the top ten. Each patient experienced a relapse that followed autologous stem cell transplantation, and brentuximab vedotin exposure varied. The sample here was peripheral blood mononuclear cells (PBMCs), taken before the second cycle of nivolumab. These receptors came from a human donor with classical Hodgkin lymphoma.

This clone was picked up one time. This sequence joins TRBV6-5 and TRBJ1-1; maybe TRBD1 (6 bases). CDR3 length equals 13 residues. V was cut by 1 base and J by 8 bases, with 11 bases left in between. Germline loops: CDR1 MNHEY, CDR2 SVGAGI. DNA of the CDR3: TGTGCCAGCAGTTACTTTGTCGGACAGGAAGCTTTCTTT. It is translated as CASSYFVGQEAFF.

V is TRBV14 and J is TRBJ2-2, with D unresolved. CDR1 is SGHDN, CDR2 FVKESK, per germline. V was pared by 1 base and J by 4 bases, with 10 bases between. The CDR3 length is 15 residues. In DNA, the CDR3 is TGTGCCAGCAGCCAAGTTAACGGAGTCACCGGGGAGCTGTTTTTT. Protein sequence: CASSQVNGVTGELFF.

This rearrangement joins TRBV7-2 to TRBJ1-1; a weak D match, TRBD1 (5 bases). This CDR3 region has 14 residues. The germline gives CDR1 SGHTA, CDR2 FQGNSA. Trimming took off 4 bases at V and 6 bases at J, with 15 bases between the two ends. The CDR3 protein is CASSSQGRGSEAFF. CDR3 nucleotides: TGTGCCAGCAGCTCGCAAGGCCGGGGGTCTGAAGCTTTCTTT.

DNA of the CDR3: TGTGCCAGCAGTTTCAGGGCCCCAGATACGCAGTATTTT. Its protein is CASSFRAPDTQYF. The V and J genes are TRBV27 and TRBJ2-3, with D tentatively TRBD1 (5 bases). In germline, CDR1 is MNHEY, CDR2 SMNVEV (reference sequence). The CDR3 runs to 13 residues. V was shortened by 3 bases and J by 4 bases, with 8 bases between the two germline ends.

V and J are TRBV6-6 and TRBJ2-2; no firm D call. The length of the CDR3 is 12 residues. Trimming removed 6 bases from V and 6 bases from J, with 8 bases in between. Germline V lookup: CDR1 MNHNY, CDR2 SVGAGI (reference sequence). DNA for the CDR3: TGTGCCAGCAGCACCAGAGCCGGGGAGCTGTTTTTT. This gives the protein CASSTRAGELFF.

The CDR3 nucleotides read TGTGCCAGCAGCCCAGACCTGGGGTTGCCCGGGGAGCTGTTTTTT. Protein: CASSPDLGLPGELFF. The chain employs TRBV7-2 and TRBJ2-2, with unresolved D. CDR1 is SGHTA, CDR2 FQGNSA, per germline. Trimming removed 5 bases at V and 6 bases at J, with 16 bases between. The CDR3 length is 15 residues.

This clone showed up just once. The chain links TRBV11-2 to TRBJ2-7; no firm D call. CDR1 and CDR2 (germline): SGHAT, FQNNGV. The CDR3 has 17 amino acids. Trimming cost V 0 bases and J 2 bases, with 17 bases left between them. CDR3 protein: CASSLDLLALTPYEQYF. CDR3 bases: TGTGCCAGCAGCTTAGATCTCCTGGCGCTCACTCCCTACGAGCAGTACTTC.

V gene TRBV27 combines with J gene TRBJ2-7; tentatively, D is TRBD1 (6 bases). This CDR3 has 13 residues. Germline loops: CDR1 MNHEY, CDR2 SMNVEV (reference sequence). V was clipped by 6 bases and J by 3 bases, with 12 bases between them. CDR3 coding DNA: TGTGCCAGCAGCCTCGGGACATTCTACGAGCAGTACTTC. Its translation: CASSLGTFYEQYF.

The V call is TRBV29-1, the J call TRBJ2-3; unclear D gene. Between the trimmed V and J ends, which lost 3 bases and 0 bases, there was a span of 7 bases. From germline, CDR1 is SQVTM and CDR2 ANQGSEA. The CDR3 length is 13 residues. In DNA, the CDR3 is TGCAGCGTTGAGGCGGCTAGCACAGATACGCAGTATTTT. The encoded protein is CSVEAASTDTQYF.

The chain employs TRBV2 and TRBJ1-1; 11 bases match TRBD1. V trimming: 4 bases; J trimming: 10 bases; junction bases outside the gene matches: 5. Germline-derived CDR1 and CDR2 are SNHLY and FYNNEI. This CDR3 contains 13 residues. The CDR3 bases are TGTGCCAGCAGTGCAGGGACAGGGGGTAGAGCTTTCTTT. This gives the protein CASSAGTGGRAFF.

V usage is TRBV5-4 and J usage is TRBJ1-4; 9 nucleotides align to TRBD1. V dropped 4 bases and J dropped 2; count of bases not matched to a gene: 12. This CDR3 is built from 18 residues. Germline assignment: CDR1 SGHNT and CDR2 YYREEE (reference sequence). The CDR3: CASSTQPGQGETNEKLFF. CDR3 nucleotides: TGTGCCAGCAGCACACAGCCGGGACAGGGTGAGACTAATGAAAAACTGTTTTTT.

The chain links TRBV6-5 to TRBJ2-2; D is unclear. Germline V gene sequence: CDR1 MNHEY, CDR2 SVGAGI. The CDR3 loop spans 13 amino acids. Trimming took off 4 bases at V and 6 bases at J, with 9 bases between the two ends. CDR3 in amino acids: CASSSPRAGELFF. CDR3 DNA sequence: TGTGCCAGCAGTTCCCCTCGGGCCGGGGAGCTGTTTTTT.

The chain employs TRBV30 and TRBJ2-4, with 7 bases lining up with TRBD1. The CDR3 covers 15 residues. V shed 5 bases, J shed 1 base, and the junction held 8 bases outside the gene matches. Germline CDR1 reads GTSNPN; CDR2 reads SVGIG (reference sequence). This CDR3 is CAWGQARFAKNIQYF. The CDR3 coding sequence is TGTGCCTGGGGACAGGCCCGTTTTGCCAAAAACATTCAGTACTTC.